This passage covers 22 T cell receptor beta chains from one sample sequenced in a study of CD8 T cells in Susac syndrome. The RNA input was roughly 0.45 to 1 ug, and it was reverse transcribed with random hexamers. TCRdb recomputed calls from the immunoSEQ multiplex PCR reads with MiXCR, one row per CDR3 protein. The sample consists of about 130,000 distinct CDR3 sequences, approximately 96% of them appearing once. The specimen sequenced was CD4+ T cells from PBMCs. Every receptor here comes from a human donor in good health.

V gene TRBV3-1 combines with J gene TRBJ2-3; 7 bases map to TRBD2. Germline trimming cut 4 bases from V and 5 bases from J; bases unmatched to any gene: 9. The CDR3 loop spans 15 amino acids. Germline CDR1 is LGHDT and CDR2 is YNNKEL (reference sequence). CDR3 protein: CASSRGGDRQDTQYF. Here the CDR3 DNA reads TGTGCCAGCAGCCGGGGGGGGGACCGGCAAGATACGCAGTATTTT.

V and J are TRBV24-1 and TRBJ2-1; the D is unclear. V shed 9 bases and J shed 8 bases, with 10 bases lying between them. Germline V CDR1 and CDR2: KGHDR, SFDVKD. This CDR3 is built from 11 residues. This CDR3 is CATGVRDEQFF. The CDR3 DNA reads TGTGCCACCGGGGTTCGGGATGAGCAGTTCTTC.

The J gene is TRBJ1-1, the V gene TRBV27, with D maybe TRBD1 (6 bases). V dropped 2 bases and J dropped 0 bases, with 10 bases sitting between them. The CDR3 loop spans 15 amino acids. Germline V gene lookup returns CDR1 MNHEY and CDR2 SMNVEV (reference sequence). This chain's CDR3 is CASSLGQTLNTEAFF. Written as DNA, the CDR3 is TGTGCCAGCAGTTTAGGACAGACGCTGAACACTGAAGCTTTCTTT.

The J gene is TRBJ2-1, the V gene TRBV5-1; D possibly corresponds to TRBD1 (6 bases). V was shortened by 0 bases and J by 6 bases, with 16 bases between the two germline ends. The germline gives CDR1 SGHRS, CDR2 YFSETQ. This CDR3 region has 16 residues. CDR3 DNA: TGCGCCAGCAGCTTGGATCCGGGCAAAGGGGGCAATGAGCAGTTCTTC. Its translation is CASSLDPGKGGNEQFF.

V is TRBV4-3 and J is TRBJ2-1, with a tentative D call TRBD1 (6 bases). V shed 0 bases and J shed 2 bases, with 11 bases lying between them. Germline V gene sequence: CDR1 LGHNA, CDR2 YSLEER. This CDR3 comprises 16 residues. The DNA for the CDR3 is TGCGCCAGCAGCCAAGAAACCGCAGGGGCCTACAATGAGCAGTTCTTC. Residues: CASSQETAGAYNEQFF.

The chain joins TRBV23-1 to TRBJ2-6; weak D call: TRBD1 (6 bases). TRBV23-1 is an ORF, with its function uncertain. V was pared by 7 bases and J by 0 bases, with 16 bases between. CDR3 size: 17 residues. The CDR3 bases are TGCGCCAGCAACCAGGGGTTTTCAGGCTCTGGGGCCAACGTCCTGACTTTC. It codes for CASNQGFSGSGANVLTF.

This chain's CDR3 is CASSQERGLASHEQYF. The CDR3 DNA sequence: TGCGCCAGCAGCCAGGAACGGGGACTAGCGTCCCACGAGCAGTACTTC. This chain links TRBV4-3 with TRBJ2-7; 10 bases are shared with TRBD2. J gave up 5 bases and V 3 bases, and 10 bases lay outside the gene matches. The CDR3 spans 16 residues. CDR1 and CDR2 from the germline V gene are LGHNA and YSLEER.

The chain recombines TRBV29-1 with TRBJ2-1, with TRBD2 identical over 10 bases. CDR1 is SQVTM and CDR2 is ANQGSEA in the germline V gene. The CDR3 extends over 13 amino acids. After removal of 6 bases from V and 5 bases from J, the junction contained 4 bases not matched to a gene. CDR3 residues: CSVSSGRNNEQFF. The CDR3 nucleotides are TGCAGCGTGTCTAGCGGGAGAAACAATGAGCAGTTCTTC.

This chain links TRBV6-6 with TRBJ2-7; D tentatively reads TRBD1 or TRBD2 (5 bases each). This CDR3 comprises 14 residues. Between the trimmed V and J ends, which lost 6 bases and 0 bases, there was a span of 12 bases. Germline V gene sequence: CDR1 MNHNY, CDR2 SVGAGI (reference sequence). As DNA, the CDR3 is TGTGCCAGCAGGTCTACAGGACTCTCCTACGAGCAGTACTTC. This gives the protein CASRSTGLSYEQYF.

V and J are TRBV12-3 or TRBV12-4 and TRBJ1-2; D unclear. This CDR3 has 15 amino acids. V lost 5 bases and J 0 bases, leaving 13 bases between the germline ends. CDR3 sequence (DNA): TGTGCCAGCAGTCATCCCCCTGCCGCTAACTATGGCTACACCTTC. It codes for CASSHPPAANYGYTF.

This chain joins TRBV19 and TRBJ1-1, with no clear D. Germline loops: CDR1 LNHDA, CDR2 SQIVND (reference sequence). V was cut by 6 bases and J by 1 base, with 12 bases left in between. The CDR3 is 14 residues long. The CDR3 loop is CASRLLPGNTEAFF. The DNA of the CDR3 is TGTGCCAGTAGGTTACTACCCGGGAACACTGAAGCTTTCTTT. The variable domain in full, completed from reference TRBV19 and TRBJ1-1, reads DGGITQSPKYLFRKEGQNVTLSCEQNLNHDAMYWYRQDPGQGLRLIYYSQIVNDFQKGDIAEGYSVSREKKESFPLTVTSAQKNPTAFYLCASRLLPGNTEAFFGQGTRLTVV.

The chain has TRBV20-1 and TRBJ2-5; 7 nucleotides align to TRBD2. The germline V gene encodes CDR1 DFQATT and CDR2 SNEGSKA (reference sequence). The CDR3 length is 14 residues. The J segment lost 0 bases and the V segment lost 3 bases, leaving 4 bases of the junction unmatched. The DNA for the CDR3 is TGCAGTGCTAGTTTGACTAGCTACCAAGAGACCCAGTACTTC. Translating it yields CSASLTSYQETQYF.

The J gene is TRBJ2-7, the V gene TRBV19, with 7 nucleotides matching TRBD2. V lost 6 bases and J lost 0; bases outside the gene matches: 2. The CDR3 runs 13 residues. Looked up from germline, CDR1 is LNHDA and CDR2 is SQIVND (reference sequence). CDR3 sequence: CASRPGGSYEQYF. For the CDR3, the DNA is TGTGCCAGTAGGCCGGGAGGCTCCTACGAGCAGTACTTC.

The V gene is TRBV14, the J gene TRBJ1-1; D remains ambiguous. Trimming removed 6 bases at V and 9 bases at J, with 14 bases between. CDR3 length: 12 amino acids. Germline V CDR1 and CDR2: SGHDN, FVKESK. The CDR3 DNA reads as TGTGCCAGCAGTAAGCCTAACCTACAAGCTTTCTTT. Amino acids: CASSKPNLQAFF.

The rearrangement uses TRBV28 and TRBJ1-4, with D unresolved. Trimming shortened V by 10 bases and J by 0 bases, and 12 bases separated the two germline ends. Germline V lookup: CDR1 MDHEN, CDR2 SYDVKM. CDR3 length: 14 amino acids. CDR3 sequence (DNA): TGTGCCACACGACCCCCTGCAACTAATGAAAAACTGTTTTTT. It yields the protein CATRPPATNEKLFF.

The chain couples TRBV3-1 to TRBJ2-1; 10 positions match TRBD2. The CDR3 runs to 20 residues. CDR1 and CDR2 from the germline V gene are LGHDT and YNNKEL (reference sequence). V lost 1 base to trimming and J lost 3 bases; unmatched junction nucleotides: 15. CDR3 nucleotide sequence: TGTGCCAGCAGCCAAGGGCGGGGAACTAGCGGGATGTCGGGCTACAATGAGCAGTTCTTC. It specifies CASSQGRGTSGMSGYNEQFF.

The chain joins TRBV5-1 to TRBJ2-1, with TRBD2 identical over 8 bases. The CDR3 runs to 15 residues. Germline assignment: CDR1 SGHRS and CDR2 YFSETQ. V lost 0 bases, J lost 10 bases, and 9 bases stayed unmatched. In nucleotides, the CDR3 is TGCGCCAGCAGCTTGGCCACTAGCGGTCAGGGGGAGCAGTTCTTC. Translating gives CASSLATSGQGEQFF.

The chain is built from TRBV12-3 or TRBV12-4 and TRBJ1-1, with D unresolved. The CDR3 runs to 19 residues. Trimming stripped 6 bases from V and 0 bases from J, with 26 bases between. The DNA of the CDR3 is TGTGCCAGCAGGCACGGCAGGTCGACGGGAGAGAGGATGAACACTGAAGCTTTCTTT. Amino acid sequence: CASRHGRSTGERMNTEAFF.

The table lists this clonotype with a count of one. CDR3 nucleotides: TGCAGCGTTGGGGGGGATACGCAGTATTTT. Protein: CSVGGDTQYF. This rearrangement joins TRBV29-1 to TRBJ2-3, with D perhaps given as TRBD1 or TRBD2 (5 bases each). The CDR3 spans 10 residues. Germline lookup yields CDR1 SQVTM and CDR2 ANQGSEA. V gave up 4 bases and J gave up 6 bases, with 5 bases separating them.

The rearrangement uses TRBV5-4 and TRBJ1-1, with TRBD1 matching 9 bases. The CDR3 length is 14 residues. Germline V lookup: CDR1 SGHNT, CDR2 YYREEE (reference sequence). Unmatched junction bases numbered 5, after V lost 3 bases and J lost 5 bases. CDR3 nucleotides: TGTGCCAGCAGCTCTCAACAGGGGGCTACTGAAGCTTTCTTT. Amino acid sequence: CASSSQQGATEAFF. The full variable domain, its missing parts supplied by reference TRBV5-4 and TRBJ1-1, is ETGVTQSPTHLIKTRGQQVTLRCSSQSGHNTVSWYQQALGQGPQFIFQYYREEENGRGNFPPRFSGLQFPNYSSELNVNALELDDSALYLCASSSQQGATEAFFGQGTRLTVV.

This chain uses TRBV3-1 with TRBJ1-1, with D possibly TRBD1 on 6 matching bases. CDR1 LGHDT and CDR2 YNNKEL come from the germline V gene (reference sequence). V gave up 0 bases and J gave up 12 bases, with 23 bases separating them. The CDR3 length is 16 residues. The CDR3 DNA reads as TGTGCCAGCAGCCAAGAAATTATGTTCGGGGGGGCGCAGACTTTCTTT. This gives the protein CASSQEIMFGGAQTFF.

This chain uses TRBV20-1 with TRBJ1-5, with TRBD1 matching over 10 bases. Germline trimming cut 5 bases from V and 7 bases from J; bases unmatched to any gene: 8. The germline gives CDR1 DFQATT, CDR2 SNEGSKA (reference sequence). The length of the CDR3 is 14 residues. The DNA for the CDR3 is TGCAGTGCTGTGGGGGACAGGGGACGGCAGCCCCAGCATTTT. Encoded protein: CSAVGDRGRQPQHF.